This T cell receptor (beta chain) was retrieved from a study of OX40 agonist ivuxolimab in advanced cancers. In the study overall: Patients were dosed intravenously with ivuxolimab at 0.01 to 10 mg/kg every 2 weeks. Enrollees could have had prior anti-PD-1, anti-PD-L1 or anti-CTLA-4 therapy, which more than 30% had received.

The investigators sampled blood at baseline, at cycle 4 day 1, and at cycle 7 day 1. Profiling relied on immunoSEQ multiplex PCR, and the TCRdb table lists in-frame clones only, not all of them. The sample lists about 110,000 clones, around 90% occurring once. There are 16 residues in the CDR3. Trimming cost V 3 bases and J 5 bases; bases outside gene matches: 11. In germline, CDR1 is SGHNT, CDR2 YYREEE (reference sequence). V is TRBV5-4 and J is TRBJ2-1; TRBD2 aligns across 7 bases. This sample comprised CD4+ or CD8+ T cells sorted from blood, obtained in a trial of the OX40 agonist ivuxolimab. The TCR was taken from an adult with an advanced solid tumor such as melanoma, head and neck, liver or kidney cancer. The CDR3 DNA reads TGTGCCAGCAGCTCCGGGGCTAGCGGAGCCGACAATGAGCAGTTCTTC. Its protein product is CASSSGASGADNEQFF.